This passage covers 23 T cell receptor beta chains from one sample sequenced in a study of T cell responses to AZD1222 COVID-19 vaccine. The repertoire was sequenced with immunoSEQ multiplex PCR; TCRdb's copy has only in-frame clones and lacks some. The profile covers about 120,000 clones, with 93% appearing a single time and around 5% taken by the ten largest. Sequences were derived from peripheral blood, sampled 28 days after the second AZD1222 dose. The receptors come from an adult who received the AZD1222 COVID-19 vaccine.

This clone was detected only once. The rearrangement uses TRBV27 and TRBJ2-2; 7 nucleotides line up with TRBD1. Germline assignment: CDR1 MNHEY and CDR2 SMNVEV (reference sequence). CDR3 length: 16 amino acids. V trimming: 8 bases; J trimming: 0 bases; junction bases outside the gene matches: 9. CDR3 in DNA: TGTGCCAGCCGCCAGGGGGTTTTCGCGAACACCGGGGAGCTGTTTTTT. It specifies CASRQGVFANTGELFF.

This chain uses TRBV6-5 with TRBJ1-2; 9 bases are a match to TRBD1. The CDR3 covers 16 residues. Losses at the gene ends were 6 bases for V and 0 bases for J; bases not matched to a gene: 8. Germline-derived CDR1 and CDR2 are MNHEY and SVGAGI. The CDR3 bases are TGTGCCAGCAGGTACAGGGGGCGCGGGGCTAACTATGGCTACACCTTC. The encoded protein is CASRYRGRGANYGYTF.

The chain links TRBV6-5 to TRBJ2-5; either TRBD1 or TRBD2 may supply D (6 bases each). The CDR3 runs 13 residues. Germline-derived CDR1 and CDR2 are MNHEY and SVGAGI. The V end was cut by 8 bases, the J end by 1 base, with 11 bases between. This chain's CDR3 is CASAWGAQETQYF. Here the CDR3 DNA reads TGTGCCAGCGCGTGGGGGGCCCAAGAGACCCAGTACTTC.

The rearrangement joins TRBV5-1 to TRBJ1-6; D unclear. CDR3 length equals 15 residues. Germline V lookup: CDR1 SGHRS, CDR2 YFSETQ. The V end was cut by 4 bases, the J end by 6 bases, with 14 bases between. The CDR3 bases are TGCGCCAGCAGCCTGTCATGGAAGGGTAATTCACCCCTCCACTTT. Translating it yields CASSLSWKGNSPLHF.

The V and J genes are TRBV19 and TRBJ1-2; 9 nucleotides match TRBD1. Germline V gives CDR1 LNHDA, CDR2 SQIVND (reference sequence). The V and J ends lost 3 bases and 7 bases, in that order; junction bases with no gene match: 0. This CDR3 comprises 12 residues. CDR3: CASSMDRGGYTF. Here the CDR3 DNA reads TGTGCCAGTAGTATGGACAGGGGTGGCTACACCTTC.

For the CDR3, the DNA is TGTGCCAGCAGAGATAATACCGAGCAGTACTTC. Translating gives CASRDNTEQYF. The chain employs TRBV12-3 or TRBV12-4 and TRBJ2-7; D remains ambiguous. V lost 6 bases to trimming and J lost 6 bases, with 9 bases between them. The length of the CDR3 is 11 residues.

This clone was picked up one time. The V gene is TRBV5-1, the J gene TRBJ1-2; tentatively, D is TRBD1 (6 bases). Germline V gene lookup returns CDR1 SGHRS and CDR2 YFSETQ. V was cut by 0 bases and J by 0 bases, with 9 bases left in between. The length of the CDR3 is 15 residues. The CDR3 protein is CASSLAQGANYGYTF. The CDR3 DNA follows: TGCGCCAGCAGCTTGGCACAGGGCGCTAACTATGGCTACACCTTC.

This sequence joins TRBV3-1 (or the pseudogene TRBV3-2) and TRBJ1-1, with a possible D match to TRBD1 (6 bases). Trimming shortened V by 4 bases and J by 6 bases, and 12 bases separated the two germline ends. This CDR3 has 13 residues. Germline V CDR1 and CDR2: LGHDT, YNNKEL (reference sequence). The CDR3 is CASSLSRGPEAFF. CDR3 in DNA: TGTGCCAGCAGCCTCTCTCGGGGGCCTGAAGCTTTCTTT.

CDR3 amino acids: CASSLEGRDTEAFF. The CDR3 DNA reads TGTGCCAGCAGCTTAGAGGGTAGGGACACTGAAGCTTTCTTT. The chain couples TRBV7-9 to TRBJ1-1; D remains ambiguous. V was shortened by 1 base and J by 3 bases, with 9 bases between the two germline ends. The CDR3 is 14 amino acids. Germline CDR1 SEHNR, CDR2 FQNEAQ (reference sequence).

The V call is TRBV4-3, the J call TRBJ1-2; no clear D. Trimming took 0 bases from V and 8 from J, leaving 10 bases between them. The length of the CDR3 is 13 residues. The germline V gene encodes CDR1 LGHNA and CDR2 YSLEER. The DNA for the CDR3 is TGCGCCAGCAGCCAAGATAGCGGAATGGGCTACACCTTC. Translated: CASSQDSGMGYTF.

The V gene is TRBV7-9, the J gene TRBJ2-5; no clear D. V gave up 3 bases and J gave up 1 base, with 9 bases separating them. Germline values: CDR1 SEHNR, CDR2 FQNEAQ (reference sequence). The CDR3 loop spans 14 amino acids. Here the CDR3 reads CASSLVSTQETQYF. CDR3 DNA sequence: TGTGCCAGCAGCTTGGTCAGCACCCAAGAGACCCAGTACTTC.

The chain has TRBV4-1 and TRBJ1-2; D ambiguous. CDR1 is MGHRA and CDR2 is YSYEKL in the germline V gene. The CDR3 has 14 residues. Between the trimmed V and J ends, which lost 0 bases and 7 bases, there was a span of 12 bases. CDR3 nucleotides: TGCGCCAGCAGCCAAGAGGTGGCCTTGCGTGGCTACACCTTC. Its translation: CASSQEVALRGYTF.

J is TRBJ1-6 and V is TRBV10-2; D is uncertain. The CDR3 runs to 12 residues. Trimming stripped 0 bases from V and 7 bases from J, with 1 base between. CDR1 and CDR2 (germline): WSHSY, SAAADI. CDR3 residues: CASSESNSPLHF. The CDR3 DNA follows: TGCGCCAGCAGTGAGTCGAATTCACCCCTCCACTTT.

The V gene is TRBV5-8, the J gene TRBJ1-1; no firm D call. The length of the CDR3 is 14 residues. V lost 6 bases, J lost 1 base, and 13 bases lay in between. Germline loops: CDR1 SGHTS, CDR2 YDEGEE. CDR3 sequence: CASKRSPGNTEAFF. The DNA of the CDR3 is TGTGCCAGCAAGCGCTCCCCTGGGAACACTGAAGCTTTCTTT.

The V and J genes are TRBV11-1 and TRBJ2-3, with 8 bases aligning to TRBD2. The CDR3 loop spans 16 amino acids. Germline CDR1 SGHAT, CDR2 FQDESV (reference sequence). V shed 7 bases, J shed 2 bases, and the junction held 11 bases outside the gene matches. The CDR3, as DNA: TGTGCCAGCACTCACGGCGGGAGGAGGCACACAGATACGCAGTATTTT. Protein: CASTHGGRRHTDTQYF.

CDR3 sequence: CASSILSKRDNEQFF. CDR3 nucleotide sequence: TGTGCCAGTAGTATCTTAAGCAAGCGGGACAATGAGCAGTTCTTC. The chain employs TRBV19 and TRBJ2-1; D might be TRBD2 (6 bases). The CDR3 has 15 amino acids. V lost 3 bases and J 5 bases, leaving 14 bases between the germline ends. Per germline, CDR1 LNHDA and CDR2 SQIVND (reference sequence).

The gene calls are TRBV28 and TRBJ1-1; no firm D call. V shed 6 bases and J shed 4 bases, with 6 bases lying between them. The CDR3 consists of 11 residues. Germline lookup yields CDR1 MDHEN and CDR2 SYDVKM. For the CDR3, the DNA is TGTGCCAGCAGCCTAACCACTGAAGCTTTCTTT. Its translation: CASSLTTEAFF. Looking up the rest from reference TRBV28 and TRBJ1-1 gives the full variable domain: DVKVTQSSRYLVKRTGEKVFLECVQDMDHENMFWYRQDPGLGLRLIYFSYDVKMKEKGDIPEGYSVSREKKERFSLILESASTNQTSMYLCASSLTTEAFFGQGTRLTVV.

The genes are TRBV6-5 and TRBJ1-1, with 10 bases matching TRBD1. The CDR3 spans 15 residues. Germline loops: CDR1 MNHEY, CDR2 SVGAGI. The trim removed 2 bases at V and 0 bases at J, leaving 0 bases unmatched. The CDR3 sequence is CASSYGTGVNTEAFF. CDR3 sequence (DNA): TGTGCCAGCAGTTACGGGACAGGGGTGAACACTGAAGCTTTCTTT.

The V and J genes are TRBV5-5 and TRBJ1-2, with TRBD1 identical over 7 bases. This CDR3 is 15 amino acids long. The V gene's germline CDR1 is SGHKS and CDR2 YYEKEE (reference sequence). V dropped 4 bases and J dropped 7; count of bases not matched to a gene: 13. The CDR3 nucleotides are TGTGCCAGCAGCGAAAGGACAGGTGTTATTGGTGGCTACACCTTC. Translating gives CASSERTGVIGGYTF.

The chain recombines TRBV29-1 with TRBJ2-7; D is perhaps TRBD2 (7 bases). Per the germline V gene, CDR1 is SQVTM and CDR2 is ANQGSEA. The germline V and J ends were trimmed by 3 bases and 5 bases, with 14 bases remaining between them. This CDR3 comprises 13 residues. CDR3 protein: CSVELGGPHEQYF. The CDR3 bases are TGCAGCGTTGAGCTGGGGGGGCCCCACGAGCAGTACTTC.

The genes are TRBV5-1 and TRBJ1-2; the match to TRBD1 covers 10 bases. The V gene's germline CDR1 is SGHRS and CDR2 YFSETQ. The CDR3 has 16 amino acids. With V trimmed by 0 bases and J by 6 bases, 8 bases remained unmatched. The CDR3 loop is CASSLVKTGGTDGYTF. In DNA, the CDR3 is TGCGCCAGCAGCTTGGTTAAGACAGGGGGCACAGATGGCTACACCTTC.

The rearrangement joins TRBV7-9 to TRBJ1-2, with 7 nucleotides matching TRBD1. In germline, CDR1 is SEHNR, CDR2 FQNEAQ (reference sequence). Trimming cost V 6 bases and J 5 bases; bases outside gene matches: 9. This CDR3 has 14 residues. CDR3 sequence reads: CASRVGGTAYGYTF. DNA for the CDR3: TGTGCCAGCAGGGTAGGGGGGACAGCTTATGGCTACACCTTC.

This chain connects TRBV30 to TRBJ2-3; possible D gene TRBD1, 5 bases. The CDR3 spans 13 residues. Trimming cost V 6 bases and J 9 bases, with 19 bases left between them. The V gene's germline CDR1 is GTSNPN and CDR2 SVGIG (reference sequence). As DNA, the CDR3 is TGTGCCTGTATTCCAGGGTCCGCTCGGACGCAGTATTTT. Protein: CACIPGSARTQYF.